Described below is a single T cell receptor beta chain sequence and its context. Its antigen remains unidentified. The repertoire was sequenced with immunoSEQ multiplex PCR; TCRdb's copy has only in-frame clones and lacks some. In the table there are approximately 92,000 clones, 80% of which are singletons. This entry belongs to a study of memory CD4+ T cells and cytomegalovirus serostatus. Study overall: Healthy Belgian adult donors included nine or ten CMV-positive and some 24 CMV-negative people.

Study-wide findings and caveats: About 40% of the roughly 160 known CMV-associated TCRbeta sequences appeared in CD4+ memory. CMV serostatus prediction reached median AUC roughly 0.95, or 0.91 with US-trained model.

In germline, CDR1 is SNHLY, CDR2 FYNNEI. The CDR3 spans 14 residues. V was clipped by 7 bases and J by 4 bases; unmatched bases: 6. The sort gate was single viable CD3+CD4+CD8-CD45RO+ cells for memory CD4+ T cells. Positive selection with CD4 microbeads enriched total CD4+ T cells. The specimen was memory CD4+ T cells from blood. The chain links TRBV2 to TRBJ1-2, with 10 positions matching TRBD1. This clonotype originated in an adult in good health and CMV-seropositive. This chain's CDR3 is CASISDRGGYGYTF. CDR3 coding DNA: TGTGCCAGCATATCGGACAGGGGGGGCTATGGCTACACCTTC.